This T cell receptor (beta chain) was sequenced during a study of response to subunit inactivated influenza vaccine. TCRdb ran MiXCR on the RT-PCR reads and lists one entry per CDR3 protein. The table records 600,000 to 700,000 distinct CDR3 sequences, 14% of them present only once. This CDR3 region has 13 residues. Germline V CDR1 and CDR2: SQVTM, ANQGSEA. Trimming stripped 4 bases from V and 0 bases from J, with 7 bases between. The V gene is TRBV29-1, the J gene TRBJ1-3; D is uncertain. The specimen was PBMCs from blood, collected 14 to 15 days before vaccination. The TCR sequence derives from a man in his fifties or sixties who received an inactivated influenza vaccine. CDR3 sequence (DNA): TGCAGCGTTGCTGGGAGCTCTGGAAACACCATATATTTT. Encoded protein: CSVAGSSGNTIYF.